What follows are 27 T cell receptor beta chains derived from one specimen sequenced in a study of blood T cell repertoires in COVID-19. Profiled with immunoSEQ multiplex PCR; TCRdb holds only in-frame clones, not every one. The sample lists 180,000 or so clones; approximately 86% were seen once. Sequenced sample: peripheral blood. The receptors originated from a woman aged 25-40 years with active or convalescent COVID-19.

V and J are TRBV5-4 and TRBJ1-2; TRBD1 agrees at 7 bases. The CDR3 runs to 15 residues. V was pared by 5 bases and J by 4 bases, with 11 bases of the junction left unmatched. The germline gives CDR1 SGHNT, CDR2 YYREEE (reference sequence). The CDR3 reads CASRATGTAIYGYTF. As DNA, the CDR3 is TGTGCCAGCAGGGCTACCGGGACAGCTATCTATGGCTACACCTTC.

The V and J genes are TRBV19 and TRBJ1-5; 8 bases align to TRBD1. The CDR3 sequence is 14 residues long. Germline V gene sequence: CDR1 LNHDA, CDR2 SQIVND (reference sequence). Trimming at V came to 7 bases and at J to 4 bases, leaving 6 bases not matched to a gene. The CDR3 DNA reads TGTGCCAGTACCCAGGGGGCGCTTAATCAGCCCCAGCATTTT. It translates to CASTQGALNQPQHF.

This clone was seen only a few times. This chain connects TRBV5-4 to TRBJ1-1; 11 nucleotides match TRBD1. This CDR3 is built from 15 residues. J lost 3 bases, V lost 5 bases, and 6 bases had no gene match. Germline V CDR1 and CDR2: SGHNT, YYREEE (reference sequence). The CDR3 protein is CASSPRDRGDTEAFF. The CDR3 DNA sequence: TGTGCCAGCAGTCCCCGGGACAGGGGGGACACTGAAGCTTTCTTT.

The CDR3 DNA reads as TGTGCCAGCAGCCGAGAGGGAGGGATTGAAGCTTTCTTT. Protein product: CASSREGGIEAFF. The chain joins TRBV3-1 (or the pseudogene TRBV3-2) to TRBJ1-1, with no clear D. Trimming left V 4 bases short and J 7 bases short, with 13 bases between. This CDR3 comprises 13 residues. Per the germline V gene, CDR1 is LGHDT and CDR2 is YNNKEL (reference sequence).

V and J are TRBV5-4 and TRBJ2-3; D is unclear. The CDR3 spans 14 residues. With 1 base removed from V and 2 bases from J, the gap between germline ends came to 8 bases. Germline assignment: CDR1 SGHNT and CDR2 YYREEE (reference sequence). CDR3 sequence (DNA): TGTGCCAGCAGCTTGAAAAGCGACACAGATACGCAGTATTTT. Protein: CASSLKSDTDTQYF.

The CDR3 loop reads CASSLSRRALHF. Written as DNA, the CDR3 is TGTGCCAGCAGTTTATCGCGGAGGGCCCTCCACTTT. The chain has TRBV28 and TRBJ1-6; no clear D gene. Germline lookup yields CDR1 MDHEN and CDR2 SYDVKM. V lost 1 base to trimming and J lost 14 bases, with 9 bases between them. The CDR3 extends over 12 amino acids.

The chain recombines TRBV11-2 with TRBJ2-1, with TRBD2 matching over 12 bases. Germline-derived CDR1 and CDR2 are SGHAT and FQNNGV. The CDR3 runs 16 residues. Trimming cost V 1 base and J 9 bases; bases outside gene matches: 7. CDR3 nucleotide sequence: TGTGCCAGCAGCTTAGTCATGCTAGCGGGAGGGATTGAGCAGTTCTTC. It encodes CASSLVMLAGGIEQFF. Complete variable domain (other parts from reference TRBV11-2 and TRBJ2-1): EAGVAQSPRYKIIEKRQSVAFWCNPISGHATLYWYQQILGQGPKLLIQFQNNGVVDDSQLPKDRFSAERLKGVDSTLKIQPAKLEDSAVYLCASSLVMLAGGIEQFFGPGTRLTVL.

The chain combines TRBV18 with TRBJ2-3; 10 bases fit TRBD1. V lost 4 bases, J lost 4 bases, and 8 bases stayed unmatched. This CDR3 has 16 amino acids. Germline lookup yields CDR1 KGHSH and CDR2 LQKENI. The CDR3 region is CASSLRRDRGPDTQYF. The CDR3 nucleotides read TGTGCCAGCTCACTACGCCGGGACAGGGGTCCAGATACGCAGTATTTT.

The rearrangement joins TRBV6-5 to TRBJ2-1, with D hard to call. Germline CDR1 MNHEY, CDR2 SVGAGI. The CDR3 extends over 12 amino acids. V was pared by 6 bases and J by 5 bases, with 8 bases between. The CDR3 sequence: CASRPGNNEQFF. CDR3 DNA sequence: TGTGCCAGCAGACCAGGAAACAATGAGCAGTTCTTC.

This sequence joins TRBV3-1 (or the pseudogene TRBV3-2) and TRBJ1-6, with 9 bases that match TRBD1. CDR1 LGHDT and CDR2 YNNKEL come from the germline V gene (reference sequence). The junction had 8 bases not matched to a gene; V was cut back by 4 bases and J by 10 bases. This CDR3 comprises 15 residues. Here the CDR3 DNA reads TGTGCCAGCAGCCGGACCCGGACAGGGGAATCACCCCTCCACTTT. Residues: CASSRTRTGESPLHF.

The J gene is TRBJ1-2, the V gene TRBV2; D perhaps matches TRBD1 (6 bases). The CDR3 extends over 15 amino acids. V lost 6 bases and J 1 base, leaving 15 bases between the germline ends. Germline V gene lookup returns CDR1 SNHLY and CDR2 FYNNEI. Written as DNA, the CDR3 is TGTGCCAGCAGCGTTTCAGTCAGGGGTAACTATGGCTACACCTTC. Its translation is CASSVSVRGNYGYTF.

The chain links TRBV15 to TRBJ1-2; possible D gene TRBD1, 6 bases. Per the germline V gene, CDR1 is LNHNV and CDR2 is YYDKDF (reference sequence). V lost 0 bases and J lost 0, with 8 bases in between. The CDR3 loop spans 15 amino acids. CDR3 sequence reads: CATSREDSSNYGYTF. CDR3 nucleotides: TGTGCCACCAGCAGAGAGGACAGTTCTAACTATGGCTACACCTTC.

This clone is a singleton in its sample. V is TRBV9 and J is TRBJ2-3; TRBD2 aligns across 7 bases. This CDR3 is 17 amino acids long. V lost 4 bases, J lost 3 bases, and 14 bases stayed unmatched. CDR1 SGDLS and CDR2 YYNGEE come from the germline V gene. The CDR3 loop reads CASSPSVGAGKTDTQYF. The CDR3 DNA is TGTGCCAGCAGCCCCAGTGTAGGAGCGGGGAAGACAGATACGCAGTATTTT.

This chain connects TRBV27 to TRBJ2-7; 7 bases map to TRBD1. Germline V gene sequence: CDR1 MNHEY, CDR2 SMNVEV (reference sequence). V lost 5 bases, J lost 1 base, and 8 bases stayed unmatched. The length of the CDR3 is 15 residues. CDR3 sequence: CASSPLRQGSYEQYF. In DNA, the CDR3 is TGTGCCAGCAGTCCTCTTAGACAGGGATCCTACGAGCAGTACTTC.

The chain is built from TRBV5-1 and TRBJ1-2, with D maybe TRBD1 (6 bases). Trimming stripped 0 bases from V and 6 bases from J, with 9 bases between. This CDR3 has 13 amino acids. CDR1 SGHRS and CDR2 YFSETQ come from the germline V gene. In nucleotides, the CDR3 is TGCGCCAGCAGCTTGGCGTCAGGGGATGGCTACACCTTC. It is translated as CASSLASGDGYTF. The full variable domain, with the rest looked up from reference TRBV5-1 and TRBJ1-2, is KAGVTQTPRYLIKTRGQQVTLSCSPISGHRSVSWYQQTPGQGLQFLFEYFSETQRNKGNFPGRFSGRQFSNSRSEMNVSTLELGDSALYLCASSLASGDGYTFGSGTRLTVV.

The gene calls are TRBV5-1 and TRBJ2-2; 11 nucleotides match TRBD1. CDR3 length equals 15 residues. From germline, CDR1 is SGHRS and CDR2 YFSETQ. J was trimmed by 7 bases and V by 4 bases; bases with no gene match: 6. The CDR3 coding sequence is TGCGCCAGCAGCCCAGGACAGGGGGCAATCGGGGAGCTGTTTTTT. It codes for CASSPGQGAIGELFF.

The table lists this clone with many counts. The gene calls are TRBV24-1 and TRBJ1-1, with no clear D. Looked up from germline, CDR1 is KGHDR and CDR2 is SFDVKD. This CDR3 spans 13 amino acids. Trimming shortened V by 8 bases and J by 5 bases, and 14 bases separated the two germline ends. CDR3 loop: CATTAGTGTEAFF. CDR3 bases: TGTGCCACCACAGCTGGAACGGGGACTGAAGCTTTCTTT.

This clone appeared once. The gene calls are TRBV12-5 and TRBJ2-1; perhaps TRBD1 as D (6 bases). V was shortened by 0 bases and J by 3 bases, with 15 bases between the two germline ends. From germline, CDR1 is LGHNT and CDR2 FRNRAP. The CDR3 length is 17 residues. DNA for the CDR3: TGTGCTAGTGGTTTGGTACGAGGGGACAATCTCTACAATGAGCAGTTCTTC. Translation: CASGLVRGDNLYNEQFF.

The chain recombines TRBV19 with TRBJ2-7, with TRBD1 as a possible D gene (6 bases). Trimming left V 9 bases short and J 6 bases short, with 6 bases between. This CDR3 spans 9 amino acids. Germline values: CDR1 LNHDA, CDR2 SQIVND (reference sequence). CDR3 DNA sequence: TGTGCCAGAGGGGGCGAGCAGTACTTC. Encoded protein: CARGGEQYF. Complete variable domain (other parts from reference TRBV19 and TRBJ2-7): DGGITQSPKYLFRKEGQNVTLSCEQNLNHDAMYWYRQDPGQGLRLIYYSQIVNDFQKGDIAEGYSVSREKKESFPLTVTSAQKNPTAFYLCARGGEQYFGPGTRLTVT.

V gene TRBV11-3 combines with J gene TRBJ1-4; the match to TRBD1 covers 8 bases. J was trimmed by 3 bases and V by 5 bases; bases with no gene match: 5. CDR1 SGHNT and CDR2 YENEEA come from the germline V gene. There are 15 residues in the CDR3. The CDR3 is CASSPGQGPNEKLFF. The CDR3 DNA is TGTGCCAGCAGCCCCGGACAGGGCCCTAATGAAAAACTGTTTTTT.

The CDR3 region has the DNA TGTGCCAGCAGCCTCCAGGGGACATTCGGTTCACCCCTCCACTTT. Translation gives CASSLQGTFGSPLHF. The chain has TRBV4-2 and TRBJ1-6; D may be TRBD1 (6 bases). Germline lookup yields CDR1 LGHNA and CDR2 YNFKEQ. V lost 4 bases, J lost 9 bases, and 16 bases lay in between. The CDR3 has 15 residues.

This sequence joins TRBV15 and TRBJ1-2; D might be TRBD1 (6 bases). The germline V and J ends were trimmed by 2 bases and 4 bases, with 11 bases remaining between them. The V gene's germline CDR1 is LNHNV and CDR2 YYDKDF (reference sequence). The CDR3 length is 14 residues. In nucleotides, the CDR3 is TGTGCCACCAGCAGACCACAGGGTAGCTATGGCTACACCTTC. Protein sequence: CATSRPQGSYGYTF.

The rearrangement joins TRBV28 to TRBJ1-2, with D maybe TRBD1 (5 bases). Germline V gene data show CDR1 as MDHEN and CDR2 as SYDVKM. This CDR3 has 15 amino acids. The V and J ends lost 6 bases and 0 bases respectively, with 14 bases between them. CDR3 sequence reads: CASSPTGRANYGYTF. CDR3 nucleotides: TGTGCCAGCAGCCCAACAGGAAGGGCTAACTATGGCTACACCTTC.

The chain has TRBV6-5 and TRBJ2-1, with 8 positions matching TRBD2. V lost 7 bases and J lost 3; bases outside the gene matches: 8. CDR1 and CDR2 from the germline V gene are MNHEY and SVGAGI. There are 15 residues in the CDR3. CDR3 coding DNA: TGTGCCAGCATATCGGGGGGGCCCGGCTACAATGAGCAGTTCTTC. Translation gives CASISGGPGYNEQFF.

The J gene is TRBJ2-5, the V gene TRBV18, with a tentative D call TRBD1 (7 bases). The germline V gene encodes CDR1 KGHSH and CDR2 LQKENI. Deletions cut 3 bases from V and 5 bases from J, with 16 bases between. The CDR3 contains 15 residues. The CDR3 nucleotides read TGTGCCAGCTCACCCGGCGCGACAGGGAGGGAGACCCAGTACTTC. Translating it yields CASSPGATGRETQYF.

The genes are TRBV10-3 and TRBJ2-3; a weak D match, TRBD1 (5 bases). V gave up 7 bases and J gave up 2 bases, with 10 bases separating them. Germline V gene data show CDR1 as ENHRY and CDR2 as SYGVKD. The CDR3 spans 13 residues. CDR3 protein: CAINGRDTDTQYF. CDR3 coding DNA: TGTGCCATCAACGGCAGGGACACAGATACGCAGTATTTT.

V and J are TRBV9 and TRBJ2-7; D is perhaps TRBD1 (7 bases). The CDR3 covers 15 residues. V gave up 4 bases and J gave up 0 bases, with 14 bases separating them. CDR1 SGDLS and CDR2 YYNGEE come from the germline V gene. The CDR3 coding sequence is TGTGCCAGCAGCCCGGGGGACAGCCGCTCCTACGAGCAGTACTTC. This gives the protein CASSPGDSRSYEQYF.